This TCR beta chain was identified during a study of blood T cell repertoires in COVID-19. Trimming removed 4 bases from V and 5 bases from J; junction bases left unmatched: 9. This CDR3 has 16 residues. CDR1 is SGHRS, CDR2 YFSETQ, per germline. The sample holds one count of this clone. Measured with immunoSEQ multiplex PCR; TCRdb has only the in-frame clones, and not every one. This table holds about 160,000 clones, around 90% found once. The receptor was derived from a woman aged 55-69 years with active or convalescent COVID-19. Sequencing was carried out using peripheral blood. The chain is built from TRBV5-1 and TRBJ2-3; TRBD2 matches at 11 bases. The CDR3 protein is CASSLALAGGQDTQYF. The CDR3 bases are TGCGCCAGCAGCCTGGCCCTAGCGGGGGGACAAGATACGCAGTATTTT.